Shown below are 24 T cell receptor beta chains from a single sample sequenced in a study of blood T cell repertoires in COVID-19. Data came from immunoSEQ multiplex PCR; TCRdb stores just in-frame clones and leaves some out. The table includes about 250,000 clones, 65% to 90% detected once. The sequencing sample was made of PBMCs or T cells enriched from blood (not recorded which). All receptors derive from a man aged 35-49 years who had recovered from COVID-19.

The chain recombines TRBV2 with TRBJ1-2; 8 nucleotides agree with TRBD1. The germline gives CDR1 SNHLY, CDR2 FYNNEI. The CDR3 is 12 amino acids. The trim removed 6 bases at V and 9 bases at J, leaving 6 bases unmatched. CDR3 nucleotide sequence: TGTGCCAGCAGCGACAGGGGTAGTAGCTACACCTTC. Translated: CASSDRGSSYTF.

V and J are TRBV5-1 and TRBJ2-5, with 8 bases aligning to TRBD2. V shed 7 bases and J 3 bases; nucleotides not matched to a gene: 8. The CDR3 is 14 amino acids. In germline, CDR1 is SGHRS, CDR2 YFSETQ. In nucleotides, the CDR3 is TGCGCCAGCGCGGGCGGCGGGGGGAAAGAGACCCAGTACTTC. Translating it yields CASAGGGGKETQYF.

V and J are TRBV6-5 and TRBJ2-1; 9 bases fit TRBD1. The CDR3 runs 14 residues. The V segment lost 6 bases and the J segment 5 bases; nucleotides outside the gene matches: 5. CDR1 and CDR2 (germline): MNHEY, SVGAGI. As DNA, the CDR3 is TGTGCCAGCAGCCCGGGACAGGGAAACAATGAGCAGTTCTTC. Translating it yields CASSPGQGNNEQFF.

J is TRBJ2-3 and V is TRBV7-2, with TRBD1 matching over 7 bases. This CDR3 has 14 amino acids. V was clipped by 6 bases and J by 6 bases; unmatched bases: 9. In germline, CDR1 is SGHTA, CDR2 FQGNSA. The CDR3 coding sequence is TGTGCCAGCAGATCAACTAGGGGGCATGATACGCAGTATTTT. Its translation: CASRSTRGHDTQYF. The full variable domain, its missing parts supplied by reference TRBV7-2 and TRBJ2-3, is GAGVSQSPSNKVTEKGKDVELRCDPISGHTALYWYRQSLGQGLEFLIYFQGNSAPDKSGLPSDRFSAERTGGSVSTLTIQRTQQEDSAVYLCASRSTRGHDTQYFGPGTRLTVL.

CDR3 sequence: CASSLRERDTQYF. The CDR3 DNA follows: TGTGCCAGCAGCTTGCGGGAGCGGGATACGCAGTATTTT. The J gene is TRBJ2-3, the V gene TRBV7-2; TRBD2 agrees at 7 bases. Trimming removed 3 bases from V and 6 bases from J; junction bases left unmatched: 3. The CDR3 runs 13 residues. The germline CDR1 and CDR2 sequences are SGHTA and FQGNSA.

The chain uses TRBV18 and TRBJ2-7; tentatively, D is TRBD1 (6 bases). With 4 bases removed from V and 7 bases from J, the gap between germline ends came to 17 bases. The germline V gene encodes CDR1 KGHSH and CDR2 LQKENI. CDR3 size: 14 residues. Written as DNA, the CDR3 is TGTGCCAGCTCACACAGGGATCTACCGTGGGAGCAGTACTTC. Amino acids: CASSHRDLPWEQYF.

This chain connects TRBV5-1 to TRBJ2-5, with 9 bases fitting TRBD1. Germline CDR1 reads SGHRS; CDR2 reads YFSETQ. This CDR3 spans 15 amino acids. Unmatched junction bases numbered 3, after V lost 1 base and J lost 2 bases. As DNA, the CDR3 is TGCGCCAGCAGCTTGATCGGGACAGGGCAAGAGACCCAGTACTTC. This sequence encodes CASSLIGTGQETQYF.

The chain joins TRBV7-2 to TRBJ2-1; D might be TRBD1 (5 bases). The V end lost 0 bases, the J end lost 5 bases, and 14 bases lay between the germline ends. Germline V gene lookup returns CDR1 SGHTA and CDR2 FQGNSA. The CDR3 extends over 16 amino acids. The CDR3, as DNA: TGTGCCAGCAGCTTAGCAGGGGTCAGGGTCAACAATGAGCAGTTCTTC. Amino acids: CASSLAGVRVNNEQFF. Based on the CDR3 plus reference TRBV7-2 and TRBJ2-1, the full variable domain is GAGVSQSPSNKVTEKGKDVELRCDPISGHTALYWYRQSLGQGLEFLIYFQGNSAPDKSGLPSDRFSAERTGGSVSTLTIQRTQQEDSAVYLCASSLAGVRVNNEQFFGPGTRLTVL.

This chain connects TRBV25-1 to TRBJ2-5; 8 nucleotides agree with TRBD1. V trimming: 4 bases; J trimming: 5 bases; junction bases outside the gene matches: 6. CDR3 length: 14 residues. The germline V gene has CDR1 MGHDK and CDR2 SYGVNS. In nucleotides, the CDR3 is TGTGCCAGCAGTGCTAGGACAGGGATGGAGACCCAGTACTTC. It is translated as CASSARTGMETQYF.

The CDR3 sequence: CASSLGPQGQYNSPLHF. CDR3 coding DNA: TGCGCCAGCAGCTTGGGACCGCAGGGGCAGTATAATTCACCCCTCCACTTT. The rearrangement links TRBV5-1 to TRBJ1-6; D is perhaps TRBD1 (6 bases). The germline CDR1 and CDR2 sequences are SGHRS and YFSETQ. The CDR3 loop spans 17 amino acids. With 0 bases removed from V and 4 bases from J, the gap between germline ends came to 14 bases.

This rearrangement joins TRBV18 to TRBJ1-5; tentatively, D is TRBD1 (6 bases). Germline loops: CDR1 KGHSH, CDR2 LQKENI. The CDR3 spans 16 residues. V was cut by 3 bases and J by 7 bases, with 19 bases left in between. CDR3 in DNA: TGTGCCAGCTCACCTAGTCCTACAGGGAATGGACAGCCCCAGCATTTT. Translating it yields CASSPSPTGNGQPQHF.

The V and J genes are TRBV3-1 (or the pseudogene TRBV3-2) and TRBJ1-3; a possible D gene is TRBD1 (6 bases). In germline, CDR1 is LGHDT, CDR2 YNNKEL (reference sequence). Trimming took off 6 bases at V and 0 bases at J, with 12 bases between the two ends. There are 15 residues in the CDR3. CDR3 in amino acids: CASRRGQSSGNTIYF. The CDR3, as DNA: TGTGCCAGCAGGAGAGGACAGAGCTCTGGAAACACCATATATTTT.

J is TRBJ1-5 and V is TRBV30, with TRBD1 matching 9 bases. The CDR3 has 15 residues. The V and J ends lost 2 bases and 4 bases, in that order; junction bases with no gene match: 6. The V gene's germline CDR1 is GTSNPN and CDR2 SVGIG (reference sequence). The CDR3 bases are TGTGCCTGGAGTACCGGGACAGGGAGAAATCAGCCCCAGCATTTT. It translates to CAWSTGTGRNQPQHF.

The chain employs TRBV29-1 and TRBJ2-7; TRBD1 might be the D (5 bases). The CDR3 is 14 amino acids. The germline V and J ends were trimmed by 0 bases and 9 bases, with 18 bases remaining between them. CDR1 is SQVTM, CDR2 ANQGSEA, per germline. The CDR3 region is CSVEDIRGSTRQYF. CDR3 nucleotides: TGCAGCGTTGAAGATATAAGGGGAAGTACGAGGCAGTACTTC.

The CDR3 region is CSVEGGREVNTEAFF. The CDR3 region has the DNA TGCAGCGTTGAAGGGGGCAGGGAAGTGAACACTGAAGCTTTCTTT. The chain combines TRBV29-1 with TRBJ1-1; D may be TRBD1 (5 bases). Germline CDR1 reads SQVTM; CDR2 reads ANQGSEA. The CDR3 loop spans 15 amino acids. V shed 1 base and J shed 0 bases, with 12 bases lying between them.

This chain joins TRBV27 and TRBJ1-2; 7 bases map to TRBD1. This CDR3 is built from 14 residues. Looked up from germline, CDR1 is MNHEY and CDR2 is SMNVEV (reference sequence). The trim removed 7 bases at V and 2 bases at J, leaving 7 bases unmatched. CDR3 coding DNA: TGTGCCAGCACCCCTCGGACAGGAAACTATGGCTACACCTTC. This translates into CASTPRTGNYGYTF.

The V and J genes are TRBV25-1 and TRBJ1-6; tentatively, D is TRBD1 (5 bases). V dropped 1 base and J dropped 9 bases, with 10 bases sitting between them. From germline, CDR1 is MGHDK and CDR2 SYGVNS. The CDR3 is 14 amino acids. The CDR3 here is CASSEWGGSSPLHF. The CDR3 DNA sequence: TGTGCCAGCAGTGAATGGGGGGGGAGTTCACCCCTCCACTTT.

This chain joins TRBV19 and TRBJ2-3; no clear D gene. CDR1 and CDR2 from the germline V gene are LNHDA and SQIVND (reference sequence). The V and J ends lost 0 bases and 10 bases respectively, with 11 bases between them. This CDR3 spans 13 amino acids. CDR3 in DNA: TGTGCCAGTAGTATAGATACCCGGGTCTCGCAGTATTTT. Translated: CASSIDTRVSQYF.

The chain links TRBV5-1 to TRBJ2-3, with D possibly TRBD2 on 6 matching bases. Germline assignment: CDR1 SGHRS and CDR2 YFSETQ. This CDR3 spans 17 amino acids. With 4 bases removed from V and 0 bases from J, the gap between germline ends came to 18 bases. CDR3 amino acids: CASSRGGGSPSTDTQYF. CDR3 DNA: TGCGCCAGCAGCCGGGGCGGAGGGAGCCCTAGCACAGATACGCAGTATTTT.

This chain links TRBV27 with TRBJ2-7; the D gene is possibly TRBD2 (6 bases). The CDR3 is 14 residues long. V was shortened by 9 bases and J by 7 bases, with 22 bases between the two germline ends. Germline loops: CDR1 MNHEY, CDR2 SMNVEV (reference sequence). The CDR3 DNA reads as TGTGCCAGTAACGGGGGTAGCGGTAGGGGAGAGCAGTACTTC. Amino acid sequence: CASNGGSGRGEQYF.

This chain uses TRBV6-5 with TRBJ1-2; no definite D call. The CDR3 is 11 amino acids. The V and J ends lost 6 bases and 8 bases respectively, with 10 bases between them. The germline V gene encodes CDR1 MNHEY and CDR2 SVGAGI. In DNA form, the CDR3 reads TGTGCCAGCAGGGGGAGCTACGGCTACACCTTC. It specifies CASRGSYGYTF.

This clone turned up a few times. This chain connects TRBV21-1 to TRBJ1-4; the listed D gene, TRBD1, was not tested against the DNA. TRBV21-1 is a pseudogene segment. This CDR3 is 16 amino acids long. CDR3 DNA sequence: TGTGCCAGCAGCAAAGGAAACAGGAGAAATAATGAAAAACTGTTTTTT. It is translated as CASSKGNRRNNEKLFF.

The chain has TRBV24-1 and TRBJ2-3; TRBD2 is a possible D gene (5 bases). CDR1 and CDR2 from the germline V gene are KGHDR and SFDVKD. The CDR3 consists of 14 residues. The ends were cut back, 4 bases at V and 4 bases at J, with 11 bases in the middle. CDR3 in amino acids: CATSELAGPDTQYF. In DNA, the CDR3 is TGTGCCACCAGTGAGCTAGCAGGCCCAGATACGCAGTATTTT.

The chain uses TRBV5-1 and TRBJ2-5; TRBD2 agrees at 8 bases. CDR1 and CDR2 from the germline V gene are SGHRS and YFSETQ. The CDR3 covers 15 residues. V lost 4 bases and J lost 2; bases outside the gene matches: 7. In nucleotides, the CDR3 is TGCGCCAGCAGCCCCGGGGGGGTATTTCAAGAGACCCAGTACTTC. It encodes CASSPGGVFQETQYF.